The TCR beta chain under discussion was sequenced for a study of technical replicates of blood from a handful of donors. Germline values: CDR1 LNHDA, CDR2 SQIVND (reference sequence). V was clipped by 2 bases and J by 0 bases, with 11 bases between them. The CDR3 has 16 amino acids. Assay: immunoSEQ multiplex PCR; the TCRdb copy retains only in-frame clones and omits some. The sample yields nearly 80,000 clones, more than 85% seen once. The sequence was obtained from a human donor in good health. The V gene is TRBV19, the J gene TRBJ2-1; a possible D gene is TRBD2 (5 bases). Sequencing was done on a sample of T cells isolated from PBMCs. The DNA of the CDR3 is TGTGCCAGTAGTATATCCGGACTGGCCTCCTACAATGAGCAGTTCTTC. Amino acids: CASSISGLASYNEQFF. Full variable domain (rest looked up from reference TRBV19 and TRBJ2-1): DGGITQSPKYLFRKEGQNVTLSCEQNLNHDAMYWYRQDPGQGLRLIYYSQIVNDFQKGDIAEGYSVSREKKESFPLTVTSAQKNPTAFYLCASSISGLASYNEQFFGPGTRLTVL.